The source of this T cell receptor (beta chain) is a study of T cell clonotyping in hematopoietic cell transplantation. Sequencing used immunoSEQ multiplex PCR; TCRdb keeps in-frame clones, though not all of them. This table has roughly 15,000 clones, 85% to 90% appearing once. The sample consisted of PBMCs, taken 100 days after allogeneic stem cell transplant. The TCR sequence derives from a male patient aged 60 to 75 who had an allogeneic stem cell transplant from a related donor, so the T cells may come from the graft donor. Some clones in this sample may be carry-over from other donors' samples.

CDR3 sequence (DNA): TGTGCCAGCAGCCCCCCCTCTAAAACTGAAGCTTTCTTT. Translating it yields CASSPPSKTEAFF. The V and J genes are TRBV6-5 and TRBJ1-1; D gene ambiguous. The V end was cut by 6 bases, the J end by 5 bases, with 13 bases between. CDR1 MNHEY and CDR2 SVGAGI come from the germline V gene. The CDR3 runs 13 residues.